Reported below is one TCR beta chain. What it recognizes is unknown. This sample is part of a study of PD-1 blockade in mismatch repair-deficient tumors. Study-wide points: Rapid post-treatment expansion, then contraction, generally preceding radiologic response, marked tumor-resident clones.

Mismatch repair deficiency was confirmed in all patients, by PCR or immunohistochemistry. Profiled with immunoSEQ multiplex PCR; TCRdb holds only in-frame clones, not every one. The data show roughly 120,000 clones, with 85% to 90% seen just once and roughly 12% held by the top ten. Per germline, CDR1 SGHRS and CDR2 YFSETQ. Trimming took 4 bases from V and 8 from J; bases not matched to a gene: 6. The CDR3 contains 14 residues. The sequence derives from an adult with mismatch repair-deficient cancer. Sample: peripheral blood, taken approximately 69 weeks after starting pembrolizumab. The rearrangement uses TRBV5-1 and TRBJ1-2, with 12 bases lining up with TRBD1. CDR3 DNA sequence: TGCGCCAGCAGCCTGGGACAGGGGGCGCAGGGCTACACCTTC. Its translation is CASSLGQGAQGYTF.